The sequence of this TCR beta chain was determined in a study of cytomegalovirus exposure and HLA in healthy donors. It was healthy bone marrow donors who served as donors. CDR1 MDHEN and CDR2 SYDVKM come from the germline V gene. The V segment lost 3 bases and the J segment 7 bases; nucleotides outside the gene matches: 6. The CDR3 extends over 15 amino acids. PCR amplification relied on 60 Vbeta primers (plus 13 Jbeta primers). Authors' analysis steps: It was a later analysis that counted roughly 80 million unique TCR beta chains, of which some 9.9 million were shared. Method: immunoSEQ multiplex PCR; TCRdb's copy keeps in-frame clones and lacks some. V and J calls and clone size are copied from that table; D and trimming were computed from the DNA. This table has approximately 290,000 clones, under 90% appearing once. Concerning this clone: What it recognizes is unknown.

Whole-study findings and limits: Reports indicated that the classifier achieved high specificity and sensitivity in diagnosing cytomegalovirus status.

Material: PBMCs. The chain couples TRBV28 to TRBJ2-1, with TRBD2 matching over 10 bases. This clonotype was sampled from a girl aged 2 to 10 in good health and CMV-seronegative. CDR3 in DNA: TGTGCCAGCAGTTTCCGAGCGGGGGGGCAGAATGAGCAGTTCTTC. It codes for CASSFRAGGQNEQFF.